The source of this TCR beta chain is a study of cytomegalovirus exposure and HLA in healthy donors. General study findings and limits: A later analysis linked a missense DCLRE1C variant to TCR beta V- and J-gene trimming.

PCR used 60 Vbeta primers and 13 Jbeta primers. Sequencing used immunoSEQ multiplex PCR; TCRdb keeps in-frame clones, though not all of them. Among roughly 82,000 clones, over 60% were seen once, and the ten largest hold approximately 10%. Concerning this clone: Its antigen is not known.

Each of the donors was a healthy bone marrow donor. Germline V CDR1 and CDR2: LNHDA, SQIVND (reference sequence). Germline trimming cut 3 bases from V and 8 bases from J; bases unmatched to any gene: 8. This CDR3 region has 15 residues. The sequence derives from a middle-aged woman in good health and CMV-seropositive. The sequenced sample was PBMCs. This chain connects TRBV19 to TRBJ2-1, with TRBD2 matching 9 bases. The CDR3 bases are TGTGCCAGTAGTATCGGCGGGAGGGCCCCCGATGAGCAGTTCTTC. It is translated as CASSIGGRAPDEQFF.